The sequence of this TCR beta chain was determined in a study of cytomegalovirus exposure and HLA in healthy donors. Points from the study as a whole: Common viral pathogens seemed to be connected with several of the most significant clusters, according to a later analysis. An observed cluster of highly shared sequence variants was recorded as a likely sequencing artifact.

Primers included in the PCR were 60 Vbeta and 13 Jbeta primers. Per the original data handling: In a later analysis, about 12 million of tens of millions of unique beta chains occurred in at least two donors. Measured with immunoSEQ multiplex PCR; TCRdb has only the in-frame clones, and not every one. Clonal size and the V and J genes are those of that table, whereas D and trimming came from the DNA. The sample has about 140,000 clones, around four fifths seen once. A remark on this clone: What it binds is unknown.

The germline gives CDR1 MNHEY, CDR2 SVGAGI. V lost 6 bases and J lost 4; bases outside the gene matches: 5. This CDR3 region has 13 residues. The TCR comes from a man in his thirties or forties in good health and CMV-seropositive. J is TRBJ1-2 and V is TRBV6-5; TRBD1 matches 7 bases. The sample comprised PBMCs. Here the CDR3 reads CASRSGQSYGYTF. In nucleotides, the CDR3 is TGTGCCAGCAGGTCGGGACAGAGCTATGGCTACACCTTC.